The 19 T cell receptor beta chains presented below share a single source sample, sequenced in a study of identical twins. TCRdb re-analysed the 5' RACE reads in MiXCR, keeping a single row per CDR3 protein. Of approximately 280,000 distinct CDR3 sequences listed, under 9% are singletons. The same specimen was also included in a second study, on yellow fever vaccine responses in identical twins.

Sequences were obtained from memory (CD45RO+) T cells sorted from blood. The receptor set was obtained from a woman aged 18-29 years in good health.

This clonotype was counted at least ten times. The chain recombines TRBV6-5 with TRBJ2-3; 7 positions agree with TRBD2. The CDR3 covers 19 residues. CDR1 and CDR2 (germline): MNHEY, SVGAGI. Losses at the gene ends were 2 bases for V and 0 bases for J; bases not matched to a gene: 14. The CDR3 loop is CASSYGSASSGPSTDTQYF. The DNA for the CDR3 is TGTGCCAGCAGTTACGGCTCGGCCTCTAGCGGACCTAGCACAGATACGCAGTATTTT.

The V and J genes are TRBV12-3 or TRBV12-4 and TRBJ1-3; 9 bases align to TRBD1. The CDR3 totals 14 residues. The trim removed 8 bases at V and 4 bases at J, leaving 6 bases unmatched. The CDR3 DNA is TGTGCCAGCCAGACAGGGGGAAGAGGAAACACCATATATTTT. Amino acids: CASQTGGRGNTIYF.

The chain links TRBV7-2 to TRBJ1-5, with a weak D call TRBD1 (6 bases). Germline assignment: CDR1 SGHTA and CDR2 FQGNSA. The CDR3 consists of 13 residues. V was trimmed by 4 bases and J by 6 bases, leaving 10 bases between them. CDR3 protein: CASSSLGAQPQHF. The CDR3 DNA reads as TGTGCCAGCAGCTCCCTGGGGGCTCAGCCCCAGCATTTT.

The J gene is TRBJ2-5, the V gene TRBV4-1; 8 bases map to TRBD2. The CDR3 runs to 15 residues. The V and J ends lost 4 bases and 1 base, in that order; junction bases with no gene match: 5. Germline CDR1 is MGHRA and CDR2 is YSYEKL. For the CDR3, the DNA is TGCGCCAGCAGCCTTATTGGACTAGCCCAAGAGACCCAGTACTTC. Amino acid sequence: CASSLIGLAQETQYF.

This clonotype was observed at least ten times. CDR3 region: CASEGLARGKGKTQYF. The CDR3 nucleotides are TGTGCCAGCGAGGGACTAGCTCGTGGGAAGGGAAAGACCCAGTACTTC. The rearrangement joins TRBV6-6 to TRBJ2-5, with TRBD2 identical over 9 bases. J was trimmed by 6 bases and V by 8 bases; bases with no gene match: 16. Germline V lookup: CDR1 MNHNY, CDR2 SVGAGI (reference sequence). This CDR3 has 16 amino acids.

This clonotype was detected ten times or more. The J gene is TRBJ1-5, the V gene TRBV28, with TRBD1 as a possible D gene (5 bases). Germline V gene sequence: CDR1 MDHEN, CDR2 SYDVKM. The CDR3 loop spans 12 amino acids. Trimming shortened V by 6 bases and J by 5 bases, and 8 bases separated the two germline ends. The chain's CDR3 is CASRGGDQPQHF. Written as DNA, the CDR3 is TGTGCCAGCAGGGGGGGGGATCAGCCCCAGCATTTT.

This clonotype was seen at least ten times. The chain is built from TRBV14 and TRBJ1-3; no firm D call. CDR1 and CDR2 from the germline V gene are SGHDN and FVKESK. Trimming pared 0 bases from V and 10 bases from J, leaving 10 bases between. This CDR3 comprises 13 residues. The CDR3 protein is CASSQDPRGTIYF. In DNA form, the CDR3 reads TGTGCCAGCAGCCAAGATCCCCGGGGAACCATATATTTT.

The chain combines TRBV7-9 with TRBJ2-7; no reliable D call. Trimming took 7 bases from V and 0 from J, leaving 13 bases between them. The CDR3 sequence is 14 residues long. Germline CDR1 and CDR2: SEHNR and FQNEAQ (reference sequence). DNA for the CDR3: TGTGCCAGCACCCTGGATAGGTTCTCCTACGAGCAGTACTTC. This sequence encodes CASTLDRFSYEQYF.

There are many counts of this clonotype. The chain combines TRBV7-9 with TRBJ2-7; D perhaps matches TRBD1 (5 bases). The CDR3 has 12 residues. Per the germline V gene, CDR1 is SEHNR and CDR2 is FQNEAQ (reference sequence). The germline V and J ends were trimmed by 1 base and 6 bases, with 7 bases remaining between them. In DNA, the CDR3 is TGTGCCAGCAGCTTAGGACAGTTCGAGCAGTACTTC. Protein sequence: CASSLGQFEQYF.

This clonotype was observed many times. The chain combines TRBV24-1 with TRBJ1-5, with D perhaps TRBD1 (5 bases). The CDR3 is 17 amino acids. In germline, CDR1 is KGHDR, CDR2 SFDVKD. Trimming cost V 4 bases and J 1 base, with 16 bases left between them. CDR3 in amino acids: CATSEGGGTRSNQPQHF. The CDR3 DNA reads as TGTGCCACCAGTGAGGGGGGTGGAACGCGAAGCAATCAGCCCCAGCATTTT.

In DNA, the CDR3 is TGTGCCAGCAACGAGGGGGCGGCGGGAACTTCACCCCTCCACTTT. Protein product: CASNEGAAGTSPLHF. The genes are TRBV2 and TRBJ1-6; 7 bases line up with TRBD1. CDR3 size: 15 residues. With V trimmed by 7 bases and J by 9 bases, 12 bases remained unmatched. Germline lookup yields CDR1 SNHLY and CDR2 FYNNEI.

This clonotype came up a few times. The V and J genes are TRBV12-3 or TRBV12-4 and TRBJ2-2; no reliable D call. CDR3 length equals 13 residues. Trimming cost V 5 bases and J 5 bases, with 9 bases left between them. The CDR3 loop is CASSPLWTGELFF. The CDR3 DNA follows: TGTGCCAGCAGTCCCCTGTGGACCGGGGAGCTGTTTTTT.

This clonotype was picked up a small number of times. The chain links TRBV14 to TRBJ2-7; TRBD2 agrees at 10 bases. Germline V lookup: CDR1 SGHDN, CDR2 FVKESK. V shed 1 base and J 3 bases; nucleotides not matched to a gene: 6. The CDR3 runs 16 residues. CDR3 amino acids: CASSQARLAGVYEQYF. The CDR3 DNA reads TGTGCCAGCAGCCAAGCTCGCCTAGCGGGGGTCTACGAGCAGTACTTC.

This clonotype occurred a few times. The chain is built from TRBV11-1 and TRBJ2-2; 7 bases agree with TRBD1. The CDR3 totals 19 residues. With 6 bases clipped from V and 5 bases from J, the junction kept 21 bases outside the gene matches. Germline V gene data show CDR1 as SGHAT and CDR2 as FQDESV (reference sequence). This CDR3 is CASRNLAQGRPEWTGELFF. CDR3 bases: TGTGCCAGCAGAAACTTAGCACAGGGGCGGCCTGAATGGACCGGGGAGCTGTTTTTT. The whole variable domain, filled in from reference TRBV11-1 and TRBJ2-2, reads EAEVAQSPRYKITEKSQAVAFWCDPISGHATLYWYRQILGQGPELLVQFQDESVVDDSQLPKDRFSAERLKGVDSTLKIQPAELGDSAMYLCASRNLAQGRPEWTGELFFGEGSRLTVL.

This clonotype was counted many times. This rearrangement joins TRBV6-6 to TRBJ2-2; D remains unclear. CDR1 is MNHNY and CDR2 is SVGAGI in the germline V gene (reference sequence). V lost 2 bases and J 5 bases, leaving 9 bases between the germline ends. The CDR3 length is 14 residues. The CDR3 spells CASSYVDVTGELFF. Written as DNA, the CDR3 is TGTGCCAGCAGTTACGTGGACGTTACCGGGGAGCTGTTTTTT.

This clonotype was seen a few times. This chain connects TRBV11-3 to TRBJ2-7; D might be TRBD1 (5 bases). This CDR3 comprises 12 residues. Germline values: CDR1 SGHNT, CDR2 YENEEA. V gave up 4 bases and J gave up 2 bases, with 6 bases separating them. The CDR3 loop is CASSSQAYEQYF. CDR3 nucleotide sequence: TGTGCCAGCAGCTCACAGGCCTACGAGCAGTACTTC. The variable domain in full, completed from reference TRBV11-3 and TRBJ2-7, reads EAGVVQSPRYKIIEKKQPVAFWCNPISGHNTLYWYLQNLGQGPELLIRYENEEAVDDSQLPKDRFSAERLKGVDSTLKIQPAELGDSAVYLCASSSQAYEQYFGPGTRLTVT.

This clonotype was recorded many times. The J gene is TRBJ2-5, the V gene TRBV5-1; D gene ambiguous. The germline gives CDR1 SGHRS, CDR2 YFSETQ. With 1 base removed from V and 4 bases from J, the gap between germline ends came to 11 bases. The CDR3 spans 14 residues. CDR3 nucleotides: TGCGCCAGCAGCTTGACTCACAGCCGAGAGACCCAGTACTTC. Translated, it gives CASSLTHSRETQYF. Filled out from reference TRBV5-1 and TRBJ2-5, the complete variable domain reads KAGVTQTPRYLIKTRGQQVTLSCSPISGHRSVSWYQQTPGQGLQFLFEYFSETQRNKGNFPGRFSGRQFSNSRSEMNVSTLELGDSALYLCASSLTHSRETQYFGPGTRLLVL.

This clonotype was seen many times. The rearrangement joins TRBV5-1 to TRBJ2-6; D not certain. The CDR3 contains 17 residues. Germline CDR1 SGHRS, CDR2 YFSETQ. The V end lost 4 bases, the J end lost 0 bases, and 14 bases lay between the germline ends. In DNA, the CDR3 is TGCGCCAGCAGCCACGCACCCCAGATCTCTGGGGCCAACGTCCTGACTTTC. Its protein product is CASSHAPQISGANVLTF.

A few counts support this clonotype. The rearrangement links TRBV10-3 to TRBJ2-1; 9 positions match TRBD2. Per germline, CDR1 ENHRY and CDR2 SYGVKD. J lost 0 bases, V lost 4 bases, and 7 bases had no gene match. This CDR3 region has 17 residues. CDR3 nucleotide sequence: TGTGCCATCAGTGGGGGTAGCGGGAGTTACTCCTACAATGAGCAGTTCTTC. Encoded protein: CAISGGSGSYSYNEQFF.